This TCR beta chain stems from a study of blood T cell repertoires in COVID-19. As processed by the authors: Amplifying reference gene primers gave estimates of nucleated cell counts. Some clones are missing from TCRdb's copy, which holds only in-frame ones; the method was immunoSEQ multiplex PCR. V and J calls and clone size are those listed in that table; D and trimming were worked out from the DNA. The sample includes about 230,000 clones, about four fifths seen only once; the top ten take approximately 1.8%. V was cut by 5 bases and J by 5 bases, with 21 bases left in between. Germline-derived CDR1 and CDR2 are ENHRY and SYGVKD. The CDR3 sequence is 16 residues long. Everyone who took part was about 18 to 90 years old, and they came from about 25 US areas. Participant-reported clinical history was the basis for cohort assignment.

The chain uses TRBV10-3 and TRBJ1-1; TRBD1 might be the D (6 bases). This receptor was taken from a man aged 60 to 69 who had recovered from COVID-19. The sample was PBMCs or T cells enriched from blood (not recorded which). CDR3 in DNA: TGTGCCATCAGTAACGAAGCGGGCAGGGGAGGGACTGAAGCTTTCTTT. Translation: CAISNEAGRGGTEAFF.